A single sample is the source of the 5 T cell receptor beta chains below, sequenced in a study of response to subunit inactivated influenza vaccine. TCRdb reprocessed the RT-PCR reads via MiXCR and lists one record per CDR3 protein. This sample yields 150,000 to 200,000 distinct CDR3 sequences, of which more than 10% are seen a single time; around 32% belongs to the top ten. These same records also appear under a second study, on T cells expressing NK-cell markers. As that report states: UMIs were included in TCR beta cDNA generated by 5'RACE template switching.

The source material was CD8+ T cells sorted from PBMCs, sampled roughly 13 days after vaccination. The receptors shown here come from a man aged 50-59 years who received an inactivated influenza vaccine.

This clonotype was seen a few times. The chain is built from TRBV27 and TRBJ2-5; D remains unclear. The CDR3 runs to 14 residues. The germline V and J ends were trimmed by 5 bases and 3 bases, with 13 bases remaining between them. Germline CDR1 MNHEY, CDR2 SMNVEV (reference sequence). CDR3 DNA sequence: TGTGCCAGCAGTCCGAATAGATATAAAGAGACCCAGTACTTC. Encoded protein: CASSPNRYKETQYF.

This clonotype was found a few times. The chain recombines TRBV5-1 with TRBJ2-7; TRBD2 agrees at 11 bases. The CDR3 has 15 amino acids. CDR1 is SGHRS and CDR2 is YFSETQ in the germline V gene. J gave up 6 bases and V 0 bases, and 5 bases lay outside the gene matches. CDR3 DNA sequence: TGCGCCAGCAGCTTGGGGGGACTAGCGGCTCTCGAGCAGTACTTC. It encodes CASSLGGLAALEQYF.

This clonotype was seen only a few times. This CDR3 is CSVEGLAGSVNEQFF. DNA of the CDR3: TGCAGCGTTGAAGGACTAGCGGGCTCCGTCAATGAGCAGTTCTTC. This sequence joins TRBV29-1 and TRBJ2-1, with TRBD2 matching 10 bases. V dropped 1 base and J dropped 6; count of bases not matched to a gene: 6. Germline loops: CDR1 SQVTM, CDR2 ANQGSEA. The CDR3 is 15 residues long.

Many counts were recorded for this clonotype. The J gene is TRBJ1-4, the V gene TRBV15; D possibly corresponds to TRBD1 (5 bases). V was shortened by 3 bases and J by 2 bases, with 13 bases between the two germline ends. Germline V gene lookup returns CDR1 LNHNV and CDR2 YYDKDF (reference sequence). The CDR3 extends over 16 amino acids. In DNA, the CDR3 is TGTGCCACCAGCAGGGAACAGGAGCCGACTAATGAAAAACTGTTTTTT. Translated, it gives CATSREQEPTNEKLFF.

This clonotype was seen at least ten times. The chain recombines TRBV5-1 with TRBJ2-7, with D tentatively TRBD1 (6 bases). Germline lookup yields CDR1 SGHRS and CDR2 YFSETQ. V was cut by 4 bases and J by 1 base, with 21 bases left in between. This CDR3 has 17 amino acids. CDR3 sequence: CASSGTGIPPSSYEQYF. The CDR3, as DNA: TGCGCCAGCAGCGGTACAGGGATACCCCCCAGTTCCTACGAGCAGTACTTC.